These T cell receptor beta chains were read from a single sample in a study of tumor and adjacent non-tumor tissue in lung cancer. TCRdb re-analysed the multiplex PCR reads in MiXCR, keeping a single row per CDR3 protein. The table records 100,000 to 120,000 distinct CDR3 sequences, 84% of them present only once. The sequencing sample was made of lung tumor tissue. These receptors were taken from an older man with non-small cell lung cancer. CDR3s include the opening cysteine and the closing phenylalanine or tryptophan. A D gene is named only where the DNA matches it firmly. Clone size is stated in some rows and not others, as once, few, many or a class when expanded.

cdr3_nt: TGTGCCAGCAACCCCCTAGGCACTAGCGGGGGCTACAATGAGCAGTTCTTC; cdr3_aa: CASNPLGTSGGYNEQFF; j_call: TRBJ2-1; v_call: TRBV11-3; clone_size: .; d_call: TRBD2
cdr3_nt: TGTGCCAGCAGTCCGGGACTAGGTAATATCAATGAGGAGTTCTTC; cdr3_aa: CASSPGLGNINEEFF; j_call: TRBJ2-1; v_call: TRBV6-2/TRBV6-3; clone_size: .; d_call: TRBD2
cdr3_nt: TGCAGTACTCTAGAGACCGGGACTAGGGACCACAATGAGCAGTTCTTC; cdr3_aa: CSTLETGTRDHNEQFF; j_call: TRBJ2-1; v_call: TRBV20-1; clone_size: .; d_call: TRBD2
cdr3_nt: TGTGGCAGCAGTTACTCCGGGACAGGCCAGCTGAGTGGCTACACCTTC; cdr3_aa: CGSSYSGTGQLSGYTF; j_call: TRBJ1-2; v_call: TRBV6-5; clone_size: .; d_call: TRBD1
cdr3_nt: TGTGTCAGAAGTTTAGAGAGGGGATTCTACAAGCAGTACTTC; cdr3_aa: CVRSLERGFYKQYF; j_call: TRBJ2-7; v_call: TRBV12-3/TRBV12-4; clone_size: .; d_call: .
cdr3_nt: TGCGCCAGCGCCAAGTATCTGAGGGGGGATAGCAATCAGCCCCAACATTTT; cdr3_aa: CASAKYLRGDSNQPQHF; j_call: TRBJ1-5; v_call: TRBV4-1; clone_size: few; d_call: .
cdr3_nt: TGTGCCAGCAGTCGTCCCGGGACAGGGATCGGCTCTGGAAACACCATATATTTT; cdr3_aa: CASSRPGTGIGSGNTIYF; j_call: TRBJ1-3; v_call: TRBV12-3/TRBV12-4; clone_size: medium-sized; d_call: TRBD1
cdr3_nt: TGCAGAGTTGGACAGGGAAGCGATGAAAAACTGTTTTTT; cdr3_aa: CRVGQGSDEKLFF; j_call: TRBJ1-4; v_call: TRBV29-1; clone_size: .; d_call: TRBD1
cdr3_nt: TGTGCCAGCAGCTTCGCCAATTCTAGGAACAAGGAAGCTTTCTTT; cdr3_aa: CASSFANSRNKEAFF; j_call: TRBJ1-1; v_call: TRBV11-2; clone_size: .; d_call: .
cdr3_nt: TGTGCCAGCAGCCGACACGGGACAGCCCAAGAGACCCACTACTTC; cdr3_aa: CASSRHGTAQETHYF; j_call: TRBJ2-5; v_call: TRBV12-3/TRBV12-4; clone_size: .; d_call: TRBD1
cdr3_nt: TGCGCCAGCAGTGAGACGAGGTGGAGGCAGGCCAACTTC; cdr3_aa: CASSETRWRQANF; j_call: TRBJ1-2; v_call: TRBV10-2; clone_size: .; d_call: .
cdr3_nt: TGCGCCAGCAGCCAAGAGTCGACCTACAGCAATCAGCCCCAGCATTTT; cdr3_aa: CASSQESTYSNQPQHF; j_call: TRBJ1-5; v_call: TRBV4-1; clone_size: .; d_call: .
cdr3_nt: TGTGTCAGCAGTTACCGAGGGGGACGGGCCACCGGGGAGCTGGTTTTT; cdr3_aa: CVSSYRGGRATGELVF; j_call: TRBJ2-2; v_call: TRBV6-6; clone_size: .; d_call: .
cdr3_nt: TGCAGTGCCGACCCCGACAGGGAAGAGAACACTGAAGCTTCCTTT; cdr3_aa: CSADPDREENTEASF; j_call: TRBJ1-1; v_call: TRBV20-1; clone_size: few; d_call: TRBD1
cdr3_nt: TGTGCCTGTAGTGTATCCCGGACAGGGATGAACATTGAAGCTTTCTTT; cdr3_aa: CACSVSRTGMNIEAFF; j_call: TRBJ1-1; v_call: TRBV30; clone_size: .; d_call: TRBD1
cdr3_nt: TGCAGTGCTAGGCCTGGGATAGTAAGCTCCTACGAGCACTACTTC; cdr3_aa: CSARPGIVSSYEHYF; j_call: TRBJ2-7; v_call: TRBV20-1; clone_size: .; d_call: .
cdr3_nt: TGCAGCGTTCCCGAGGGTAGGAATGAACATTTCTTC; cdr3_aa: CSVPEGRNEHFF; j_call: TRBJ2-1; v_call: TRBV29-1; clone_size: once; d_call: .
cdr3_nt: TGTGCCAGCAGTACAAACCCAAGCTGGGAGATCCAGTACTTC; cdr3_aa: CASSTNPSWEIQYF; j_call: TRBJ2-5; v_call: TRBV6-2/TRBV6-3; clone_size: .; d_call: .
cdr3_nt: TGTGCCAGCAGTTTAGGACAGGGGGATGGAGATGTGCAGTATTTT; cdr3_aa: CASSLGQGDGDVQYF; j_call: TRBJ2-3; v_call: TRBV12-3/TRBV12-4; clone_size: .; d_call: TRBD1
cdr3_nt: TGTGCCAGCAGTGCCCGTCAGGGGACGTACACTGAACCTTTCTTT; cdr3_aa: CASSARQGTYTEPFF; j_call: TRBJ1-1; v_call: TRBV6-1; clone_size: .; d_call: .
cdr3_nt: TGTGCCAGCAGTTTAGAGTTAGCGCAAGAGACACAGTACTTC; cdr3_aa: CASSLELAQETQYF; j_call: TRBJ2-5; v_call: TRBV28; clone_size: .; d_call: .
cdr3_nt: TGTGCCGGCAGCTTACAGATGCGGGACTGGGCCTCCTACAATGAACAGTTCTTC; cdr3_aa: CAGSLQMRDWASYNEQFF; j_call: TRBJ2-1; v_call: TRBV11-2; clone_size: .; d_call: .
cdr3_nt: TGCGCCAGCAGCCTGGACAGTCAGCCCCGGGAGCTGTTTTTT; cdr3_aa: CASSLDSQPRELFF; j_call: TRBJ2-2; v_call: TRBV11-2; clone_size: .; d_call: .
cdr3_nt: TGTGTCAGCAGTTTGGCGGACGGGGGGCCAGATACGCAGTATTTT; cdr3_aa: CVSSLADGGPDTQYF; j_call: TRBJ2-3; v_call: TRBV12-3/TRBV12-4; clone_size: .; d_call: .
cdr3_nt: TGTCCCAGCAGAGCGGGAGGGAAAAACATTCAGTATTTC; cdr3_aa: CPSRAGGKNIQYF; j_call: TRBJ2-4; v_call: TRBV12-3/TRBV12-4; clone_size: .; d_call: TRBD2
cdr3_nt: TGCGCCAGCAGCGCTAGCGGGGGGCAGAAGACCCAGTACTTC; cdr3_aa: CASSASGGQKTQYF; j_call: TRBJ2-5; v_call: TRBV4-1; clone_size: many; d_call: TRBD2
cdr3_nt: TGTACCTGCAACTTAGCTCCCCCCGGGGAGCTGTTTTTT; cdr3_aa: CTCNLAPPGELFF; j_call: TRBJ2-2; v_call: TRBV11-3; clone_size: .; d_call: .
cdr3_nt: TGCAGCGTGCGGAGCGGGACTTCGACTTACGAGCAGTACTTC; cdr3_aa: CSVRSGTSTYEQYF; j_call: TRBJ2-7; v_call: TRBV29-1; clone_size: .; d_call: TRBD2
cdr3_nt: .; cdr3_aa: CASSWGQGSYDQYF; j_call: TRBJ2-7; v_call: TRBV6-2/TRBV6-3; clone_size: .; d_call: .
cdr3_nt: TGTGCCAGCAGTTACTCGAGGCGAGTTGCCACTCAGTTCTTC; cdr3_aa: CASSYSRRVATQFF; j_call: TRBJ2-1; v_call: TRBV6-2/TRBV6-3; clone_size: .; d_call: .
cdr3_nt: TGCGCCAGCAGTTATGACGACAGTACATGCTACACCTTC; cdr3_aa: CASSYDDSTCYTF; j_call: TRBJ1-2; v_call: TRBV6-6; clone_size: .; d_call: .
cdr3_nt: TGTGTCAGCAGACCGACAGGAGGTAGTAATGAAAAACCGTTTTTT; cdr3_aa: CVSRPTGGSNEKPFF; j_call: TRBJ1-4; v_call: TRBV6-5; clone_size: .; d_call: .
cdr3_nt: TGTGCTAGCAGTTTCCAGAAATTATACGAGCTGTACTTC; cdr3_aa: CASSFQKLYELYF; j_call: TRBJ2-7; v_call: TRBV12-3/TRBV12-4; clone_size: .; d_call: .
cdr3_nt: TGCAGTGCTAGAGAGGACAGCAATCAGCCCCAGCATTTT; cdr3_aa: CSAREDSNQPQHF; j_call: TRBJ1-5; v_call: TRBV20-1; clone_size: many; d_call: .
cdr3_nt: TGTACCTGGAGCACCGGGACTAGCGGGAAATACAATGAGCAGTTCTTC; cdr3_aa: CTWSTGTSGKYNEQFF; j_call: TRBJ2-1; v_call: TRBV30; clone_size: few; d_call: TRBD2
cdr3_nt: TGTGCCAGCACTCCCGCGCAGAACAGGTGGCCCTACGAGCAGTACTTC; cdr3_aa: CASTPAQNRWPYEQYF; j_call: TRBJ2-7; v_call: TRBV6-2/TRBV6-3; clone_size: .; d_call: .
cdr3_nt: TGCAGCGTTGAAGCCGGCTACGAGCCGTACTTC; cdr3_aa: CSVEAGYEPYF; j_call: TRBJ2-7; v_call: TRBV29-1; clone_size: .; d_call: .
cdr3_nt: TGCGCCAGCAGCCCGGAGATGGCGACTTACACTGAAGCTTTCTTT; cdr3_aa: CASSPEMATYTEAFF; j_call: TRBJ1-1; v_call: TRBV4-1; clone_size: .; d_call: .
cdr3_nt: TGTGCCAGCAAGATTGGGATGAAGGGCTACACCTTC; cdr3_aa: CASKIGMKGYTF; j_call: TRBJ1-2; v_call: TRBV28; clone_size: .; d_call: .
cdr3_nt: TGTGCCAGGAGCTTCGACGTACACACAAATACGCAGTATTTT; cdr3_aa: CARSFDVHTNTQYF; j_call: TRBJ2-3; v_call: TRBV11-3; clone_size: .; d_call: .
cdr3_nt: TGTGCCAGCAGCCCTTGTACAGGTTCGAACACTGAGGCTTTCTTT; cdr3_aa: CASSPCTGSNTEAFF; j_call: TRBJ1-1; v_call: TRBV13; clone_size: .; d_call: .
cdr3_nt: TGCACCAGCAGCCAGAACAGTCATAGCACAGACACGCAGTATTTT; cdr3_aa: CTSSQNSHSTDTQYF; j_call: TRBJ2-3; v_call: TRBV4-3; clone_size: .; d_call: .
cdr3_nt: TGTGCCAGCAGCTTGGTTGCGGGGAGGGCCACAGATACGCAGTATTTT; cdr3_aa: CASSLVAGRATDTQYF; j_call: TRBJ2-3; v_call: TRBV5-4; clone_size: .; d_call: TRBD2
cdr3_nt: TGCGCCACACAGGGAGGTGCAACGAGGAGTCGGGAGACCCAGTACTTC; cdr3_aa: CATQGGATRSRETQYF; j_call: TRBJ2-5; v_call: TRBV10-2; clone_size: .; d_call: .
cdr3_nt: TGTACCAGCAGTTCCGTATGGGGGACCCAATACTTC; cdr3_aa: CTSSSVWGTQYF; j_call: TRBJ2-5; v_call: TRBV12-3/TRBV12-4; clone_size: .; d_call: .
cdr3_nt: TGTGCCAGCAGTTATAGCTACAGAGAGACTGAAGCTTTCTTT; cdr3_aa: CASSYSYRETEAFF; j_call: TRBJ1-1; v_call: TRBV6-6; clone_size: .; d_call: .